This T cell receptor beta chain is from a study of blood T cell repertoires in COVID-19 (dated by TCRdb to 2020 to 2022). A note on the overall study: For ImmuneRACE Cohort 3, a participant was defined as recovered based on two consecutive negative NP/OP PCR tests, clearance by a healthcare professional, or resolution of symptoms. Where HLA class I and class II types were available, the types were taken from metadata supplied by the sample provider, not from assay-based typing. The samples were drawn from two sources: the first 160 participants of the ongoing ImmuneRACE study, and some 1,300 subjects contributed by 6 global collaborators. Subjects who had been exposed to COVID-19, were actively infected with it, or had recovered from it provided the deeply sampled blood TCRbeta repertoires that made up the dataset. The repertoires were released in a freely available public database meant as a resource for research on the immune response to SARS-CoV-2. The material from the prospective study consisted of cDNA or gDNA derived from T cells, B-cell-depleted T cells, or PBMCs. Samples from collaborators originated in the United States, Italy and Spain and spanned both the acute and convalescent phases of COVID-19. The sample metadata nearly always contained a de-identified subject ID, COVID-19 status, age in years and sex.

Study-wide conclusions, independent of this receptor: The amount of clinical and demographic metadata varied by source and participant and was provided uncurated.

Enrolling through a virtual design, the prospective study's participants ranged in age from roughly 18 to 89 years and lived across roughly 24 United States geographic areas. Cohort assignment in the prospective study relied on participant-reported clinical history from a screening survey and a study questionnaire. In the prospective study, whole blood, serum and a nasopharyngeal or oropharyngeal swab were collected from each participant by mobile phlebotomists. Prospective study participants could optionally give additional blood draws and questionnaires over an approximately 2-month period. Before DNA extraction, blood samples from the prospective study were shipped at room temperature or frozen. V drops 0 bases and J drops 7 bases, leaving 13 bases in between. The CDR3 covers 14 residues, taking in both the cysteine and the phenylalanine. Only the CDR3 portion is preserved as DNA: 42 bases, with reading frame beginning at the first base. CDR1 PRHDT and CDR2 FYEKMQ are derived from the germline V gene (reference sequence).

TCRbeta CDR3 regions were amplified from genomic DNA using the immunoSEQ Assay, a bias-controlled multiplex PCR. The published analysis was carried out like this. The number of nucleated cells in each sample was estimated from the amplification of reference gene primers within the assay. To quantify the absolute abundance of each unique TCRbeta CDR3 rearrangement, sequence reads were collapsed and filtered. For each sample, productive Simpson clonality was calculated by taking the square root of Simpson's diversity index across productive rearrangements. TCRdb stores this immuneACCESS table with in-frame sequences only. Part of the clones is absent; in the studies checked, under half of the shortfall reflects unresolved V genes, and no reason is known for the rest. The D gene and trimming were derived from the DNA, and the V and J assignments and clone size from that table. Counted in this sample were under 150,000 clones; 84% of them appeared once. Together, the top ten hold 3.9% of the sample.

This clone has ten or more counts. What this receptor recognizes is not known. The sample holds no much larger clone one base away, and base qualities are not on file. The rearranged segments are TRBV13 and TRBJ2-7; possibly the D gene is TRBD2, per 5 matching bases. Material: PBMCs or T cells enriched from blood (not recorded which). The receptor was derived from a man aged 45 to 65 in a cohort exposed to, infected with or recovered from COVID-19 (not recorded which). Here the CDR3 is given as CASSLGSGWREQYF. The DNA is TGTGCCAGCAGCTTAGGGTCGGGATGGAGAGAGCAGTACTTC.